Described below is a single TCR beta chain sequence and its context. Trimming stripped 6 bases from V and 6 bases from J, with 8 bases between. The CDR3 sequence is 11 residues long. This sample was included in a study of blood T cell repertoires in COVID-19. Study background: Researchers got acute and convalescent COVID-19 samples from the United States, Italy and Spain.

Per the original methods: Reference gene primer amplification gave estimated nucleated cell counts. Generated by immunoSEQ multiplex PCR, the TCRdb table keeps only in-frame clones and is missing some. The V and J calls and clone size come from that table; D and trimming were worked out from the DNA. The sample records roughly 30,000 clones, about 72% being singletons. Material: peripheral blood. The V and J genes are TRBV12-3 or TRBV12-4 and TRBJ1-1; no definite D call. This clonotype was obtained from a woman in her sixties or seventies with acute or convalescent COVID-19. The CDR3 protein is CASSGVAEAFF. The CDR3 DNA follows: TGTGCCAGCAGCGGGGTGGCTGAAGCTTTCTTT.